These 31 T cell receptor beta chains came from one sample sequenced in a study of beta chain features in type 1 diabetes. Expressed TCRB transcripts were sequenced after all isolated RNA was converted to cDNA. Data came from immunoSEQ multiplex PCR; TCRdb stores just in-frame clones and leaves some out. The sample lists about 220,000 clones; under 13% were seen once. Sequencing input: central memory CD4+ T cells from blood. These receptors all come from a man between 18 and 35 years old in good health.

The chain is built from TRBV19 and TRBJ2-5; TRBD1 matches 7 bases. V was pared by 3 bases and J by 0 bases, with 7 bases of the junction left unmatched. Germline CDR1 is LNHDA and CDR2 is SQIVND (reference sequence). The CDR3 has 16 residues. CDR3 nucleotide sequence: TGTGCCAGTAGTATGGCCCAGGACAGGTACCAAGAGACCCAGTACTTC. Protein sequence: CASSMAQDRYQETQYF.

This clone was seen only a few times. The rearrangement links TRBV19 to TRBJ1-2; D is unclear. The CDR3 has 14 residues. V lost 6 bases to trimming and J lost 1 base, with 12 bases between them. The germline CDR1 and CDR2 sequences are LNHDA and SQIVND (reference sequence). Here the CDR3 reads CASRMSGDNYGYTF. In DNA form, the CDR3 reads TGTGCCAGTAGAATGTCAGGAGATAACTATGGCTACACCTTC.

This clone was seen a handful of times. Sequence at one end of the junction differs from germline and may be a read error. The chain joins TRBV5-1 to TRBJ2-2; 8 nucleotides agree with TRBD2. In germline, CDR1 is SGHRS, CDR2 YFSETQ. This CDR3 has 13 amino acids. CDR3 region: CASSSSDSGGLFF. In DNA form, the CDR3 reads TGCGCCAGCAGCTCATCTGACAGCGGGGGGCTGTTTTTT.

This clone occurred a few times. The rearrangement links TRBV7-9 to TRBJ2-5, with D possibly being TRBD1 or TRBD2 (5 bases each). Trimming shortened V by 5 bases and J by 5 bases, and 15 bases separated the two germline ends. Germline V gives CDR1 SEHNR, CDR2 FQNEAQ (reference sequence). CDR3 length: 14 amino acids. CDR3 sequence (DNA): TGTGCCAGCAGCCACCCCGGGAAGGGGGAGACCCAGTACTTC. Translating it yields CASSHPGKGETQYF.

This clone came up a few times. The chain employs TRBV29-1 and TRBJ2-3, with a tentative D call TRBD1 (6 bases). CDR1 is SQVTM, CDR2 ANQGSEA, per germline. The CDR3 totals 14 residues. With 4 bases removed from V and 0 bases from J, the gap between germline ends came to 11 bases. The CDR3 nucleotides are TGCAGCGTTGCAGGGGTAAGCAGCACAGATACGCAGTATTTT. It encodes CSVAGVSSTDTQYF.

This clone showed up just a few times. V and J are TRBV6-1 and TRBJ2-1; 7 nucleotides agree with TRBD1. Germline CDR1 and CDR2: MNHNS and SASEGT. The trim removed 4 bases at V and 6 bases at J, leaving 3 bases unmatched. This CDR3 is built from 13 residues. CDR3 sequence reads: CASSVGQRNEQFF. The CDR3 DNA reads TGTGCCAGCAGTGTGGGACAGCGCAATGAGCAGTTCTTC.

V gene TRBV28 combines with J gene TRBJ2-1; possible D gene TRBD2, 6 bases. Germline loops: CDR1 MDHEN, CDR2 SYDVKM. This CDR3 is 16 amino acids long. V was shortened by 8 bases and J by 2 bases, with 19 bases between the two germline ends. The DNA of the CDR3 is TGTGCCAGCCAGGAGGCGGGACTTCAAGCCTACAATGAGCAGTTCTTC. Residues: CASQEAGLQAYNEQFF. Drawing the rest from reference TRBV28 and TRBJ2-1, the complete variable domain is DVKVTQSSRYLVKRTGEKVFLECVQDMDHENMFWYRQDPGLGLRLIYFSYDVKMKEKGDIPEGYSVSREKKERFSLILESASTNQTSMYLCASQEAGLQAYNEQFFGPGTRLTVL.

The chain carries TRBV10-3 and TRBJ1-5, with 12 bases fitting TRBD1. This CDR3 region has 16 residues. Germline CDR1 reads ENHRY; CDR2 reads SYGVKD. V shed 0 bases and J 6 bases; nucleotides not matched to a gene: 3. The CDR3 region has the DNA TGTGCCATCAGTGAGTCCGGGACAGGGGGCGGTCAGCCCCAGCATTTT. It is translated as CAISESGTGGGQPQHF.

This clone turned up a few times. V gene TRBV4-2 combines with J gene TRBJ1-4; tentatively, D is TRBD1 (6 bases). Germline values: CDR1 LGHNA, CDR2 YNFKEQ. The CDR3 is 16 amino acids. Trimming stripped 4 bases from V and 1 base from J, with 13 bases between. CDR3 loop: CASSPGGGVTNEKLFF. In DNA form, the CDR3 reads TGTGCCAGCAGCCCCGGGGGGGGCGTAACTAATGAAAAACTGTTTTTT.

The sample holds one count of this clone. Possible read error: a much larger clone is one base away. The chain has TRBV5-1 and TRBJ2-1; TRBD1 agrees at 7 bases. Germline assignment: CDR1 SGHRS and CDR2 YFSETQ. V shed 4 bases and J 4 bases; nucleotides not matched to a gene: 8. This CDR3 is built from 15 residues. CDR3 DNA: TGCGCCAGCAGCCTGGAGAGACAGGGATACAATGAGCAGTTCTTC. Translated: CASSLERQGYNEQFF. The variable domain in full, completed from reference TRBV5-1 and TRBJ2-1, reads KAGVTQTPRYLIKTRGQQVTLSCSPISGHRSVSWYQQTPGQGLQFLFEYFSETQRNKGNFPGRFSGRQFSNSRSEMNVSTLELGDSALYLCASSLERQGYNEQFFGPGTRLTVL.

The chain carries TRBV7-9 and TRBJ1-2, with D possibly matching TRBD1 (6 bases). The CDR3 is made up of 13 amino acids. Germline CDR1 SEHNR, CDR2 FQNEAQ (reference sequence). The V end lost 5 bases, the J end lost 4 bases, and 11 bases lay between the germline ends. DNA for the CDR3: TGTGCCAGCAGCAACCGGGACACCTATGGCTACACCTTC. Protein sequence: CASSNRDTYGYTF.

This clone turned up a few times. The V call is TRBV7-2, the J call TRBJ2-5; 10 positions agree with TRBD2. With 5 bases clipped from V and 1 base from J, the junction kept 7 bases outside the gene matches. The CDR3 sequence is 16 residues long. Germline CDR1 and CDR2: SGHTA and FQGNSA. CDR3 in amino acids: CASSAGLAATQETQYF. DNA of the CDR3: TGTGCCAGCAGCGCCGGACTAGCGGCCACCCAAGAGACCCAGTACTTC.

This sequence joins TRBV29-1 and TRBJ1-2; D unclear. The V gene's germline CDR1 is SQVTM and CDR2 ANQGSEA. V dropped 2 bases and J dropped 7 bases, with 20 bases sitting between them. This CDR3 is built from 15 residues. The CDR3 nucleotides read TGCAGCGTTGAATCGTTCGGTCCAGGTGCTTCTGGCTACACCTTC. Translation: CSVESFGPGASGYTF.

This chain joins TRBV10-3 and TRBJ1-1; TRBD1 aligns across 8 bases. The germline CDR1 and CDR2 sequences are ENHRY and SYGVKD. The CDR3 has 14 amino acids. The V and J ends lost 8 bases and 4 bases, in that order; junction bases with no gene match: 9. The CDR3 here is CAIQVDRGGTEAFF. The CDR3 DNA sequence: TGTGCCATCCAGGTTGACAGGGGTGGCACTGAAGCTTTCTTT.

The chain has TRBV6-1 and TRBJ2-1; 12 bases match TRBD2. J gave up 5 bases and V 2 bases, and 4 bases lay outside the gene matches. CDR3 length: 16 residues. Germline values: CDR1 MNHNS, CDR2 SASEGT. CDR3 nucleotide sequence: TGTGCCAGCAGTGAAATCCCTAGCGGGAGGGACAATGAGCAGTTCTTC. Its protein is CASSEIPSGRDNEQFF.

This clone was counted a few times. Other nucleotide sequences from this sample produce the same CDR3. The chain couples TRBV30 to TRBJ1-1, with no clear D. With 0 bases removed from V and 0 bases from J, the gap between germline ends came to 5 bases. Per germline, CDR1 GTSNPN and CDR2 SVGIG (reference sequence). The CDR3 spans 13 residues. CDR3 in DNA: TGTGCCTGGAGTGTACAGCTGAACACTGAAGCTTTCTTT. Its translation: CAWSVQLNTEAFF.

This clone was counted between two and nine times. The genes are TRBV6-5 and TRBJ2-1; D gene uncertain. This CDR3 has 13 amino acids. CDR1 and CDR2 from the germline V gene are MNHEY and SVGAGI. V was cut by 6 bases and J by 8 bases, with 14 bases left in between. In DNA, the CDR3 is TGTGCCAGCAGGATATCCCTCTCCGATGAGCAGTTCTTC. Its protein product is CASRISLSDEQFF.

The genes are TRBV5-1 and TRBJ2-7; the D is unclear. Germline V gene sequence: CDR1 SGHRS, CDR2 YFSETQ. The CDR3 loop spans 16 amino acids. V shed 1 base and J shed 3 bases, with 17 bases lying between them. DNA for the CDR3: TGCGCCAGCAGCTTGCAACCCTCGTCTGGAGACTACGAGCAGTACTTC. Translated, it gives CASSLQPSSGDYEQYF. Complete variable domain (other parts from reference TRBV5-1 and TRBJ2-7): KAGVTQTPRYLIKTRGQQVTLSCSPISGHRSVSWYQQTPGQGLQFLFEYFSETQRNKGNFPGRFSGRQFSNSRSEMNVSTLELGDSALYLCASSLQPSSGDYEQYFGPGTRLTVT.

This rearrangement joins TRBV9 to TRBJ2-5; D is possibly TRBD2 (5 bases). The CDR3 contains 15 residues. Per germline, CDR1 SGDLS and CDR2 YYNGEE. Deletions cut 6 bases from V and 3 bases from J, with 18 bases between. The CDR3 loop is CASTPSDYPKETQYF. Written as DNA, the CDR3 is TGTGCCAGCACCCCGAGTGACTACCCGAAAGAGACCCAGTACTTC.

This rearrangement joins TRBV25-1 to TRBJ2-1, with D maybe TRBD2 (6 bases). CDR1 is MGHDK and CDR2 is SYGVNS in the germline V gene. V lost 6 bases and J 8 bases, leaving 23 bases between the germline ends. This CDR3 comprises 16 residues. The CDR3 is CASSVGPGTAIDEQFF. CDR3 sequence (DNA): TGTGCCAGCAGCGTAGGCCCCGGGACTGCCATTGATGAGCAGTTCTTC. The entire variable domain, with the rest obtained from reference TRBV25-1 and TRBJ2-1, is as follows: EADIYQTPRYLVIGTGKKITLECSQTMGHDKMYWYQQDPGMELHLIHYSYGVNSTEKGDLSSESTVSRIRTEHFPLTLESARPSHTSQYLCASSVGPGTAIDEQFFGPGTRLTVL.

This sequence joins TRBV10-3 and TRBJ2-2; 7 nucleotides agree with TRBD2. The germline V gene encodes CDR1 ENHRY and CDR2 SYGVKD. The CDR3 runs to 13 residues. The V gene end was trimmed by 10 bases and the J gene end by 0 bases; junction bases not matched to a gene: 2. CDR3 in DNA: TGTGCCAGCGGGACTACGAACACCGGGGAGCTGTTTTTT. Translation gives CASGTTNTGELFF.

The chain is built from TRBV18 and TRBJ2-5; either TRBD1 or TRBD2 may supply D (5 bases each). V was cut by 5 bases and J by 5 bases, with 18 bases left in between. This CDR3 spans 15 amino acids. Looked up from germline, CDR1 is KGHSH and CDR2 is LQKENI. The CDR3 is CASSYPGTARETQYF. CDR3 nucleotides: TGTGCCAGCTCATATCCCGGGACGGCCCGGGAGACCCAGTACTTC.

This chain connects TRBV30 to TRBJ2-2; tentatively, D is TRBD1 or TRBD2 (5 bases each). Germline-derived CDR1 and CDR2 are GTSNPN and SVGIG (reference sequence). This CDR3 region has 15 residues. Trimming took 0 bases from V and 5 from J, leaving 13 bases between them. The CDR3 spells CAWSVQAGLTGELFF. As DNA, the CDR3 is TGTGCCTGGAGTGTACAGGCGGGTCTGACCGGGGAGCTGTTTTTT. Looking up the rest from reference TRBV30 and TRBJ2-2 gives the full variable domain: SQTIHQWPATLVQPVGSPLSLECTVEGTSNPNLYWYRQAAGRGLQLLFYSVGIGQISSEVPQNLSASRPQDRQFILSSKKLLLSDSGFYLCAWSVQAGLTGELFFGEGSRLTVL.

J is TRBJ2-3 and V is TRBV11-1, with TRBD2 matching over 12 bases. The V and J ends lost 4 bases and 0 bases, in that order; junction bases with no gene match: 2. The CDR3 consists of 16 residues. Germline V CDR1 and CDR2: SGHAT, FQDESV (reference sequence). CDR3 in amino acids: CASSSSGRASTDTQYF. The CDR3 DNA reads as TGTGCCAGCAGCTCTAGCGGGAGGGCCAGCACAGATACGCAGTATTTT.

Many counts were recorded for this clone. This sequence joins TRBV14 and TRBJ1-4; a weak D match, TRBD1 (5 bases). The ends were cut back, 1 base at V and 8 bases at J, with 14 bases in the middle. CDR1 is SGHDN, CDR2 FVKESK, per germline. CDR3 size: 15 residues. CDR3 DNA: TGTGCCAGCAGCCAAGCCGGGGGGTTTGGCGAAAAACTGTTTTTT. Translated, it gives CASSQAGGFGEKLFF.

The rearrangement joins TRBV9 to TRBJ2-1, with TRBD2 matching over 9 bases. V dropped 3 bases and J dropped 11; count of bases not matched to a gene: 15. The CDR3 consists of 16 residues. Per germline, CDR1 SGDLS and CDR2 YYNGEE. The CDR3 DNA follows: TGTGCCAGCAGCGCCGTGGGACTAGCCATATCTAGCCAGCAGTTCTTC. Its protein is CASSAVGLAISSQQFF.

This clone was seen ten or more times. This chain connects TRBV4-3 to TRBJ2-1; TRBD2 matches at 8 bases. Germline-derived CDR1 and CDR2 are LGHNA and YSLEER. V shed 0 bases, J shed 0 bases, and the junction held 1 base outside the gene matches. The CDR3 is made up of 16 amino acids. CDR3 nucleotide sequence: TGCGCCAGCAGCCAAGAAGGGACTAGCTCCTACAATGAGCAGTTCTTC. This translates into CASSQEGTSSYNEQFF.

This clone was seen only a few times. The chain has TRBV27 and TRBJ2-1; no firm D call. CDR1 and CDR2 (germline): MNHEY, SMNVEV (reference sequence). CDR3 length: 14 residues. Trimming pared 0 bases from V and 15 bases from J, leaving 18 bases between. The CDR3 spells CASSLSLPSAFPFF. In nucleotides, the CDR3 is TGTGCCAGCAGTTTATCACTTCCGTCCGCCTTTCCGTTCTTC.

This clone was counted only a few times. The chain has TRBV5-5 and TRBJ2-1, with 8 nucleotides matching TRBD1. The CDR3 contains 13 residues. Germline lookup yields CDR1 SGHKS and CDR2 YYEKEE (reference sequence). The V segment lost 3 bases and the J segment 11 bases; nucleotides outside the gene matches: 7. This CDR3 reads CASSSTGQAKQFF. The CDR3 DNA reads TGTGCCAGCAGCTCGACGGGACAGGCAAAGCAGTTCTTC.

This clone appeared a few times. The chain is built from TRBV5-1 and TRBJ2-1; 8 bases are shared with TRBD2. Germline loops: CDR1 SGHRS, CDR2 YFSETQ. This CDR3 comprises 14 residues. Trimming cost V 3 bases and J 10 bases; bases outside gene matches: 9. The CDR3 DNA is TGCGCCAGCAGCTCCTTGAGCGGGAGAGAGGAGCAGTTCTTC. Its protein is CASSSLSGREEQFF.

This clone was picked up a small number of times. The chain combines TRBV27 with TRBJ2-2; D might be TRBD1 (6 bases). The germline V gene has CDR1 MNHEY and CDR2 SMNVEV (reference sequence). Deletions cut 5 bases from V and 3 bases from J, with 10 bases between. There are 14 residues in the CDR3. The CDR3 DNA follows: TGTGCCAGCAGTGGGAACAGGGACACCGGGGAGCTGTTTTTT. Protein: CASSGNRDTGELFF.